This T cell receptor beta chain is drawn from a study of regulatory T cells in long-lasting Graves disease. Time point in this sample: newly diagnosed GD, antithyroid drugs for less than 3 months. There was RNA extracted from PBMCs, and the TCR library was made from it. This clonotype was observed many times. In germline, CDR1 is LNHNV, CDR2 YYDKDF (reference sequence). J gave up 0 bases and V 8 bases, and 6 bases lay outside the gene matches. This CDR3 has 14 residues. Both iRepertoire HTBI primers and Arm-PCR of CDR3 regions were used to build the TCR beta libraries. TCRdb re-called the multiplex PCR reads with MiXCR, one entry per CDR3 protein. The sample has 360,000 or so distinct CDR3 sequences, approximately 15% seen once; the top ten hold 25% to 30%. These same records also appear under a second study, on T cells in Graves' hyperthyroidism and ophthalmopathy. This second study notes: A lack of ophthalmopathy progression within 18 months defined stable Graves' hyperthyroidism.

The specimen comprised peripheral blood mononuclear cells (PBMCs), sampled at new diagnosis, from a patient treated with antithyroid drugs. The rearrangement links TRBV15 to TRBJ2-7, with 8 bases matching TRBD2. The sequence was obtained from a man aged 35-49 years with Graves disease. The CDR3 protein is CATAGGGSSYEQYF. CDR3 bases: TGTGCCACCGCGGGGGGAGGGAGCTCCTACGAGCAGTACTTC. The whole variable domain, remainder taken from reference TRBV15 and TRBJ2-7, is DAMVIQNPRYQVTQFGKPVTLSCSQTLNHNVMYWYQQKSSQAPKLLFHYYDKDFNNEADTPDNFQSRRPNTSFCFLDIRSPGLGDTAMYLCATAGGGSSYEQYFGPGTRLTVT.